One TCR beta chain is described in this entry. Its antigen has not been determined. The cohort was made up of hundreds of healthy bone marrow donors. At the time of sampling, every cohort member was nominally healthy, though immune exposures that went unrecorded were likely present. The donor was CMV seropositive and belonged to the group of 250 to 350 seropositive cohort members. Every donor gave a peripheral blood sample, and the peripheral blood mononuclear cells from that sample were used for TCR beta sequencing. The Qiagen DNeasy Blood Extraction Kit was used to extract genomic DNA from the blood cell samples. Libraries were prepared through the immunoSEQ multiplex PCR assay. A mixture of 60 forward primers for TCR Vbeta segments and 13 reverse primers for TCR Jbeta segments was used in the multiplex PCR. The CDR3 region of rearranged TCR beta genes was amplified from genomic DNA with a multiplex PCR assay. The Illumina HiSeq System was used to sequence the amplified TCR beta libraries as 87-base-pair reads. The authors' analysis ran thus. A later analysis tallied roughly 76 million unique TCR beta chains across the 700 or so repertoires, and about 10 million of those chains were shared by two or more donors. To remove PCR and sequencing errors, raw reads were error-corrected and collapsed into unique sequences using a nearest-neighbor algorithm that merged closely related sequences. V, D and J gene segments were assigned by aligning CDR3 sequences to IMGT reference sequences. For a sequence to be retained, a match of at least six nucleotides was required to both a V gene segment and a J gene segment. Rearrangements were classified as productive when the CDR3 lacked stop codons and remained in frame with V and J, and all other rearrangements were classified as non-productive. Following IMGT convention, CDR3 was defined as the stretch from the second conserved V-encoded cysteine to the conserved J-encoded phenylalanine. Sequences without an unambiguous match to a single V gene segment were excluded from the earlier analysis of 450 to 650 of the donors. An earlier analysis of under 750 of the donors called V segments functional above 56.7% productive rearrangements and segregating when the between-donor standard deviation exceeded 5%. A statistical classification framework was built to diagnose cytomegalovirus status from the catalog of TCR beta chain sequences. In a later analysis, TCR nucleotide sequences were compared against IMGT/GENE-DB human TR gene sequences so that V and J genes could be assigned. Using the TCRdist pipeline, a later analysis assigned CDR3 sequences along with most-parsimonious VDJ recombination scenarios. In a later analysis, each TCR beta chain was defined by its CDR3 amino acid sequence together with its V-gene family, and reads lacking a unique V-gene family were excluded. In a later analysis, 550 to 650 highly shared, low-generation-probability nucleotide sequences were removed to address suspected cross-contamination and a sequencing artifact. A later analysis calculated a clonal expansion index for each public chain from normalized within-repertoire ranks of inferred template counts. A later analysis computed generation probabilities with a VDJ recombination model fitted to out-of-frame rearrangements, and checked the results against IGoR. A later analysis scored TCR-TCR, TCR-HLA and TCR-CMV co-occurrence with hypergeometric tests, applying a repertoire-size bias correction to TCR pairs. To estimate false discovery rates, a later analysis permuted the HLA or CMV assignments 20 times. In a later analysis, co-occurring TCRs were grouped using DBSCAN, with TCRdist sequence similarity added in when clustering inside HLA-allele-positive subsets. Co-occurrence clustering excluded repertoires with fewer than 30,000 or more than 120,000 public chains, plus five with anomalous nucleotide sharing. Imported from immuneACCESS, the table was reduced by TCRdb to in-frame sequences with V and J called. These copies leave out some clones; in studies compared against another copy, an unresolved V gene accounts for under half, and the cause of the remainder is not known. The V and J calls and clone size were taken over from that table, and D and trimming were inferred from the DNA. The table held for this sample gives more than 200,000 clones. Jointly, the top ten make up about 1% of the sample.

This sample stems from a study of cytomegalovirus exposure and HLA in healthy donors (dated by TCRdb to the late 2010s). In terms of the full investigation: According to an earlier analysis of around 600 of the donors, about 190 million T cells yielded 95 million to 140 million unique TCR beta sequences and roughly 280 Gb of sequence data. An early release that covered about 600 HLA-typed donors contained approximately 320 gigabases of sequencing data and some 87 million unique TCR sequences. Of the approximately 400 genotyped donors, roughly 76% were placed in the genetic ancestry cluster associated with self-reported Caucasian donors. The study aimed to test whether cataloging public T cell receptors could reveal signatures of past pathogen exposure. The T cell repertoires of 550 to 850 subjects were profiled by immunosequencing and related to cytomegalovirus serostatus. A separate validation cohort of about 110 different subjects was used in addition to the approximately 700-subject first cohort. To predict cytomegalovirus infection status, the study brought together high-throughput TCR immunosequencing, statistical association of individual TCRs with disease status, and machine learning. To study patterns of TCR occurrence, a later analysis re-analyzed previously published TCR beta repertoires from 500 to 850 donors and added high-resolution HLA genotyping. Rather than using new phenotypic data, the later analysis identified candidate immune exposures from TCR beta sequences and from how often those sequences occurred across donors. In an earlier analysis of 587 of the donors, high-throughput TCR beta sequencing was used to judge whether each TCR beta V gene segment behaved as functional or pseudogenic. Donor age, sex, ethnicity and CMV serostatus were compiled alongside the repertoire data. In a later genetic analysis, genome-wide SNP genotypes for about 55% of the roughly 670 donors were used, and that subset was treated as a discovery cohort. Every repertoire in the discovery cohort had been generated on one and the same sequencing platform. HLA typing included class I and class II loci at four-digit resolution. The number of donors typed differed by locus, with roughly 629-640 for A, B, C, DRB1 and DQB1, roughly 520 for DQA1, 600 to 610 for DPA1, and 472 for DPB1. Because of strong linkage in the cohort, roughly five DR-DQ haplotypes were treated as single units for association and clustering. Across some 400 genotyped donors of the cohort, an average of approximately 240,000 unique TCR beta nucleotide sequences per donor were sequenced, and approximately 17% of those sequences were non-productive. Here is what the overall study found, with its caveats: Strong co-occurrence of HLA alleles, especially DR and DQ, made assigning TCR associations to individual alleles difficult. A further reported finding was that TCR beta sequences accurately predicted the HLA-A and HLA-B alleles for most subjects in the first cohort. Specific HLA alleles were associated with 15,000 to 20,000 TCR beta sequences at a false discovery rate of 0.05 in a later analysis. Presence/absence analyses assumed roughly uniform sequencing depth across donors, an assumption that may not hold. The sequencing pipeline was judged likely to have produced a cluster of highly shared sequence variants as a technical artifact. Because HLA typing was unavailable for some donors at each locus, only the typed subset was used in association tests. A few of the identified cytomegalovirus-associated TCR beta chains were confirmed in vitro to be specific for cytomegalovirus antigens. While some public TCRs were present in many individuals, most TCR sequences turned up only very rarely across donors. The classifier was reported to diagnose cytomegalovirus status with high specificity and sensitivity in both the original and validation cohorts. Because the 87-base-pair reads could not distinguish some IMGT-functional V segments, including TRBV6-2 and TRBV6-3, those segments were excluded. A later genetic analysis associated a missense DCLRE1C variant with V-gene and J-gene trimming of TCR beta chains, and an independent cohort replicated the association. The authors suggested that the approach could potentially be extended to other disease states and immunological phenotypes. The earlier analysis of approximately 540 of the donors excluded roughly 16 rarely observed V segments, including chromosome 9 orphons, because counts were too low. In a later analysis, TCR association rates were found to vary across HLA loci, with the most associated TCRs seen for DRB1 alleles and the fewest for HLA-C alleles. According to a later genetic analysis, donors in an Asian-associated ancestry cluster had fewer N-insertions in productive TCRs than the approximately 710-donor mean. An earlier analysis of roughly 570 of the donors showed that most TCR beta V segments appeared in productive rearrangements either about 87% or about 30% of the time, which broadly matched IMGT annotations. In the study, 150 to 200 TCR beta chains were listed as associated with cytomegalovirus. According to a later analysis, parvovirus B19, influenza, CMV and Epstein-Barr virus appeared linked to several top co-occurrence clusters. Compared with equally common non-associated chains, HLA-associated TCR beta chains in a later analysis were more clonally expanded and had lower generation probabilities. Immune exposure information for the cohort was limited to CMV serostatus. Correlated functional status among segregating V segments might be attributable to linkage disequilibrium, but an unknown experimental factor could not be ruled out. A later analysis found that most CMV-associated TCR beta chains appeared HLA-restricted, with HLA associations seemingly driven largely by CMV exposure. The cohort was sequenced for TCR beta chains only, and without alpha or paired-chain data the features that could be detected were limited.

The CDR3 has 13 amino acids, counting the end cysteine and phenylalanine. Here the CDR3 DNA is all that survives: 39 bases in frame from base 1. The CDR1 and CDR2 encoded by the germline V gene are MNHNS and SASEGT. Germline trimming amounts to 11 bases on V and 6 bases on J, with 9 as the count of junction bases outside the gene matches. Recombination linked TRBV6-1 to TRBJ2-2; the junction holds 7 bases that match TRBD2. This clonotype originated in a woman aged 25 to 39 in good health and CMV-seropositive. What was sequenced was PBMCs. The nucleotide sequence reads TGTGCCGCCTATCACCGGGGGGCCGGGGAGCTGTTTTTT. Translated, this gives CAAYHRGAGELFF.